One T cell receptor (beta chain) is described in this entry. Its antigen is undetermined. The V and J ends lost 4 bases and 3 bases respectively, with 7 bases between them. Germline values: CDR1 GTSNPN, CDR2 SVGIG (reference sequence). The CDR3 is 12 residues long. Profiling relied on immunoSEQ multiplex PCR, and the TCRdb table lists in-frame clones only, not all of them. The table has just over 150,000 clones, 80% to 90% seen once; the top ten hold about an eighth. As to time point: blood 2 weeks post-SBRT. Treatment here: 15 Gy SBRT to primary tumor, nephrectomy 4 weeks later. These data belong to a study of radiation and T cells in renal cell carcinoma. Across the whole study: Nephrectomy followed 15 Gy stereotactic body radiation by 4 weeks. Study-wide findings and caveats: From baseline, blood top tumor clonotypes peaked at 2 weeks post-radiation. Baseline intratumoral clonotype presence is unknown without pretreatment biopsies.

J is TRBJ1-3 and V is TRBV30; D remains ambiguous. The TCR sequence derives from a woman between 50 and 59 years old with renal cell carcinoma. This specimen was blood, taken from a patient whose treatment included radiotherapy and nephrectomy. CDR3 residues: CAWKVIGNTIYF. CDR3 DNA sequence: TGTGCCTGGAAGGTTATTGGAAACACCATATATTTT.